This T cell receptor beta chain was captured by sequencing in a study of chemoradiotherapy in HPV16-positive cancers. Trimming took 1 base from V and 2 from J, leaving 4 bases between them. The CDR3 covers 13 residues. Germline CDR1 SGHTA, CDR2 FQGNSA. In this sample, this clone turned up once. Profiling relied on immunoSEQ multiplex PCR, and the TCRdb table lists in-frame clones only, not all of them. The sample has about 5,000 clones; approximately 94% are singletons. This clonotype was obtained from a human donor with HPV-associated anogenital cancer. The sequencing here drew on tumor tissue, taken from a patient who underwent chemoradiotherapy. J is TRBJ2-3 and V is TRBV7-2; D is unclear. Here the CDR3 reads CASSLDYTDTQYF. CDR3 DNA: TGTGCCAGCAGCTTAGACTACACAGATACGCAGTATTTT.